One and the same sample provided the 8 T cell receptor beta chains below, sequenced in a study of OX40 agonist ivuxolimab in advanced cancers. Library generation was performed with the immunoSEQ multiplex PCR assay. TCRdb took this table from immuneACCESS and kept in-frame rearrangements with V and J called. Such tables lack part of the clones; where checked against another copy, unresolved V genes explain under half of the gap, and the rest is unexplained. For this sample the table gives 25,000 or so clones, of which around 73% were detected only once. The leading ten clones occupy roughly 18% of the sample. Specimen: CD4+ or CD8+ T cells sorted from blood, collected in a trial of the OX40 agonist ivuxolimab. The receptors come from an adult with an advanced solid tumor such as melanoma, head and neck, liver or kidney cancer.

The chain combines TRBV7-8 with TRBJ1-3, with TRBD1 matching over 7 bases. In germline, CDR1 is SGHVS, CDR2 FQNEAQ. The CDR3 has 16 residues. With 2 bases clipped from V and 0 bases from J, the junction kept 4 bases outside the gene matches. CDR3 DNA: TGTGCCAGCAGCTTACGGGACAGCTTCTCTGGAAACACCATATATTTT. Its protein is CASSLRDSFSGNTIYF.

The table lists this clone with a count of one. The chain joins TRBV28 to TRBJ2-7, with D unclear. The CDR3 loop spans 14 amino acids. Germline V gene sequence: CDR1 MDHEN, CDR2 SYDVKM. The V and J ends lost 7 bases and 5 bases respectively, with 18 bases between them. CDR3 sequence: CASTIGQVRNEQYF. Written as DNA, the CDR3 is TGTGCCAGCACTATTGGGCAGGTGCGGAACGAGCAGTACTTC.

This clone was seen only a few times. As DNA, the CDR3 is TGTGCCAGCAGCGCGCCCCCTGGGGGGGAGCAGTACTTC. Translated, it gives CASSAPPGGEQYF. This chain connects TRBV7-6 to TRBJ2-7; maybe TRBD2 (6 bases). V lost 5 bases to trimming and J lost 7 bases, with 15 bases between them. This CDR3 comprises 13 residues. Looked up from germline, CDR1 is SGHVS and CDR2 is FNYEAQ.

V usage is TRBV5-1 and J usage is TRBJ2-3, with 9 bases fitting TRBD1. Trimming cost V 1 base and J 0 bases; bases outside gene matches: 9. CDR1 is SGHRS, CDR2 YFSETQ, per germline. The CDR3 consists of 18 residues. This CDR3 reads CASSLSPRGTGSTDTQYF. The CDR3 DNA reads as TGCGCCAGCAGCTTGTCCCCCCGTGGGACAGGGAGCACAGATACGCAGTATTTT.

This clone was seen a handful of times. This chain joins TRBV9 and TRBJ2-1; D is possibly TRBD1 (6 bases). The V end was cut by 4 bases, the J end by 0 bases, with 17 bases between. This CDR3 has 17 residues. Germline CDR1 is SGDLS and CDR2 is YYNGEE. CDR3: CASSMNRESFSYNEQFF. The CDR3 DNA sequence: TGTGCCAGCAGCATGAACAGGGAATCCTTCTCCTACAATGAGCAGTTCTTC.

This clone occurred many times. The chain carries TRBV7-6 and TRBJ1-2; D perhaps matches TRBD1 (5 bases). The CDR3 consists of 11 residues. The V gene lost 1 base and the J gene lost 10 bases, with 7 bases spanning the gap. Germline V gene lookup returns CDR1 SGHVS and CDR2 FNYEAQ. CDR3 loop: CASSLGGYYTF. The CDR3 DNA follows: TGTGCCAGCAGCTTAGGGGGGTACTACACCTTC.

The chain couples TRBV28 to TRBJ1-3; D remains unclear. V was shortened by 6 bases and J by 1 base, with 16 bases between the two germline ends. This CDR3 comprises 16 residues. Germline V CDR1 and CDR2: MDHEN, SYDVKM. The CDR3 loop reads CASSLALMFSGNTIYF. The CDR3 coding sequence is TGTGCCAGCAGCCTGGCCCTAATGTTTTCTGGAAACACCATATATTTT.

The V gene is TRBV7-2, the J gene TRBJ2-7; D possibly uses TRBD1 or TRBD2 (5 bases each). Germline assignment: CDR1 SGHTA and CDR2 FQGNSA. The CDR3 totals 17 residues. V was trimmed by 6 bases and J by 3 bases, leaving 24 bases between them. This CDR3 is CASSNLREGPRFYEQYF. The CDR3 coding sequence is TGTGCCAGCAGTAACCTCAGAGAGGGGCCTCGTTTCTACGAGCAGTACTTC.